A single TCR beta chain is shown here with its context. Its cognate antigen is unknown. Molecular identifiers with 6-nucleotide sample barcodes were added during cDNA synthesis via template switching. TCRdb reprocessed the 5' RACE reads and stores each CDR3 protein as one record, lacking DNA. Its table lists about 350,000 distinct CDR3 sequences. This entry belongs to a study of monozygotic twins with inflammatory bowel disease. Findings of the study overall: Compared with healthy co-twins, IBD patients showed reduced TCRbeta repertoire diversity by inverse Simpson. Similarity of repertoires did not differ between concordant and discordant twins, possibly from limited power.

For every donor, one blood sample of 2.5 ml was drawn. The clonotype originates from a human donor with ulcerative colitis or Crohn's disease, or a healthy co-twin of an affected twin (not recorded which). Sequencing was carried out using blood.

The CDR3 protein is CSARAATNTEAFF. The J gene is TRBJ1-1, the V gene TRBV20-1. The CDR3 is 13 residues long. Germline lookup yields CDR1 DFQATT and CDR2 SNEGSKA (reference sequence).